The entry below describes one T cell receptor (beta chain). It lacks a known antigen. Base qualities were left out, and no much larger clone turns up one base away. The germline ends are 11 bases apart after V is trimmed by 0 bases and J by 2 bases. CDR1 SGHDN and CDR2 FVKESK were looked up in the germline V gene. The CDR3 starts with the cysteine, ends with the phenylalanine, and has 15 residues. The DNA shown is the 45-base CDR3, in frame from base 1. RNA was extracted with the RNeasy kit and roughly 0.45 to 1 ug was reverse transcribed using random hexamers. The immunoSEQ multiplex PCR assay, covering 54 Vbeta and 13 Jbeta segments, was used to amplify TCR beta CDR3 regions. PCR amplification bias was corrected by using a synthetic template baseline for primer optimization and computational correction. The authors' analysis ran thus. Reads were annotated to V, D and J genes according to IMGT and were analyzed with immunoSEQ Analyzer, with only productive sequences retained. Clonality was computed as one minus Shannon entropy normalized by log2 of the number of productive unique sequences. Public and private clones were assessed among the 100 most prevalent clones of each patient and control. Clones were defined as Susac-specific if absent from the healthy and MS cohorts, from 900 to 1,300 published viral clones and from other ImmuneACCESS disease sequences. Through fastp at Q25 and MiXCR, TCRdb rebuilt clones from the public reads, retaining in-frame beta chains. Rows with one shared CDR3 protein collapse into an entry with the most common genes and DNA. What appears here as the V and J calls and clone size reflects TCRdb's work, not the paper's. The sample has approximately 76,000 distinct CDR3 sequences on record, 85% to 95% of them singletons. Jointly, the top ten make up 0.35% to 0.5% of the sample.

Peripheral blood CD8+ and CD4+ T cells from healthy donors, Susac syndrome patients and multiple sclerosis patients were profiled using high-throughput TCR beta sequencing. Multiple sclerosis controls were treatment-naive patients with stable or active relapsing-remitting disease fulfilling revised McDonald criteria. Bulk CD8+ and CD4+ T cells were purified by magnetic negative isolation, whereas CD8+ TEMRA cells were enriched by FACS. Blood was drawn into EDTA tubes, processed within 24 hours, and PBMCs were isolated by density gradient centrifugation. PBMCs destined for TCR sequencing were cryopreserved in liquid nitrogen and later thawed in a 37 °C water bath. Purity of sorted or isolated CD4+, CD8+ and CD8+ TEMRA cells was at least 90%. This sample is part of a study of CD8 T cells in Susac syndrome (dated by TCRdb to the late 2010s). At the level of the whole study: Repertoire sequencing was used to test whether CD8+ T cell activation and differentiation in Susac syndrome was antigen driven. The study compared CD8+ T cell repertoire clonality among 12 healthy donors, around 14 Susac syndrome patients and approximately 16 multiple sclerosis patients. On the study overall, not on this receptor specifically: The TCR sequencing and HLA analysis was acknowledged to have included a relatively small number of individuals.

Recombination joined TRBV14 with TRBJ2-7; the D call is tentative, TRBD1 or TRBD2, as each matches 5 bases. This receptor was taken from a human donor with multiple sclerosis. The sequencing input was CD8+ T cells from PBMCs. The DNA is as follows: TGTGCCAGCAGCCAAGATTGGGACCGGGCCTACGAGCAGTACTTC. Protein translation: CASSQDWDRAYEQYF.